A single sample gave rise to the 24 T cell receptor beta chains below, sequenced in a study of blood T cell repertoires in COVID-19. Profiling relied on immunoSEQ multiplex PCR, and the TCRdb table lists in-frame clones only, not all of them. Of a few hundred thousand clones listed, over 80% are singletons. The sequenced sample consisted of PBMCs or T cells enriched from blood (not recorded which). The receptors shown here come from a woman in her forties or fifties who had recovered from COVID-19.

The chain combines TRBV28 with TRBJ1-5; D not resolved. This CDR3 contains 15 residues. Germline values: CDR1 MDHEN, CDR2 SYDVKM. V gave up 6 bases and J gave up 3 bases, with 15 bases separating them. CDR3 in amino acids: CASSSDTSINQPQHF. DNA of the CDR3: TGTGCCAGCAGCTCTGACACTTCAATCAATCAGCCCCAGCATTTT.

CDR3 bases: TGCGCCAGCAGCCACGGCGTCCATAGCGGGGGGTCCTCCTACGAGCAGTACTTC. Protein sequence: CASSHGVHSGGSSYEQYF. The V and J genes are TRBV4-3 and TRBJ2-7, with 10 nucleotides matching TRBD2. Trimming cost V 3 bases and J 0 bases; bases outside gene matches: 11. This CDR3 is 18 amino acids long. The germline V gene encodes CDR1 LGHNA and CDR2 YSLEER.

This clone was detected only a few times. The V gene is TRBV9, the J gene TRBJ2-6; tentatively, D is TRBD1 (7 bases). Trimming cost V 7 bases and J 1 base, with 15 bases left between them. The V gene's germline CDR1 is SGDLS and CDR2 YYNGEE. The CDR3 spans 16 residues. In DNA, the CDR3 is TGTGCCAGCTCAATCAGGGGGGATTCTGGGGCCAACGTCCTGACTTTC. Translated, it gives CASSIRGDSGANVLTF. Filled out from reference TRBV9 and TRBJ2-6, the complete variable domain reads DSGVTQTPKHLITATGQRVTLRCSPRSGDLSVYWYQQSLDQGLQFLIQYYNGEERAKGNILERFSAQQFPDLHSELNLSSLELGDSALYFCASSIRGDSGANVLTFGAGSRLTVL.

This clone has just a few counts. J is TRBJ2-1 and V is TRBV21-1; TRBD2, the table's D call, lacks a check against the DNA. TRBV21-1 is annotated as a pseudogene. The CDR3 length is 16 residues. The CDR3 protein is CASSKPSRVSYNEQFF. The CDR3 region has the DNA TGTGCCAGCAGCAAACCTTCCCGGGTCTCCTACAATGAGCAGTTCTTC.

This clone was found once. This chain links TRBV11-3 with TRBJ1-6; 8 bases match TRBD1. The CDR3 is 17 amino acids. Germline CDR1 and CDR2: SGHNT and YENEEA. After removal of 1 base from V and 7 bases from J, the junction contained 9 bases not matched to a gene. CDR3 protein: CASSLVLQGVRNSPLHF. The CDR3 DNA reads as TGTGCCAGCAGCTTAGTCCTACAGGGGGTTAGAAATTCACCCCTCCACTTT.

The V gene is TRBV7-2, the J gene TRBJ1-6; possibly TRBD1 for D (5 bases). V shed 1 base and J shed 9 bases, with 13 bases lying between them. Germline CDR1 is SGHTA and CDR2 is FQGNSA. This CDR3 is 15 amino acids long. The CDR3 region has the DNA TGTGCCAGCAGCTTAGGATTGGTCGGGGGTTCACCCCTCCACTTT. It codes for CASSLGLVGGSPLHF. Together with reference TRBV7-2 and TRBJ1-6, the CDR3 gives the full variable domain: GAGVSQSPSNKVTEKGKDVELRCDPISGHTALYWYRQSLGQGLEFLIYFQGNSAPDKSGLPSDRFSAERTGGSVSTLTIQRTQQEDSAVYLCASSLGLVGGSPLHFGNGTRLTVT.

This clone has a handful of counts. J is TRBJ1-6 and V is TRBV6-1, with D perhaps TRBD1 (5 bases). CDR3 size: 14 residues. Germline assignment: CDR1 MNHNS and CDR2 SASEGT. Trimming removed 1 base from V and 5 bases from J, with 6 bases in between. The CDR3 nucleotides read TGTGCCAGCAGTGAAGTCAGGGATAATTCACCCCTCCACTTT. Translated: CASSEVRDNSPLHF.

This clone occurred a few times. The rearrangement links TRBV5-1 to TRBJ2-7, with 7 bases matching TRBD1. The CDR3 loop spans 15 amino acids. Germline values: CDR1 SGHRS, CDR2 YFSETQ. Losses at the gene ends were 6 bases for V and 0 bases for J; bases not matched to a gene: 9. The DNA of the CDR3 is TGCGCCAGCACCCAAGACAGGGCCCACTCCTACGAGCAGTACTTC. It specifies CASTQDRAHSYEQYF.

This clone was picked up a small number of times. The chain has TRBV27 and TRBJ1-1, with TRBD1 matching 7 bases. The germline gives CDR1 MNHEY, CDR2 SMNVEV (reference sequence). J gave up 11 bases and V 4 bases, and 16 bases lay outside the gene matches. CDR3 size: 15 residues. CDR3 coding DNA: TGTGCCAGCAGTTATTTAGGGGGCGGATTTCGTCGGGCTTTCTTT. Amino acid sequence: CASSYLGGGFRRAFF.

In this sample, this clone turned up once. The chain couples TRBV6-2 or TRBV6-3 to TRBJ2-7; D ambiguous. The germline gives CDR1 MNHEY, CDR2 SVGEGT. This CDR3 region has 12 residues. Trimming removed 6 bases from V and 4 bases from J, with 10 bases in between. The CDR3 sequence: CASSLSPYEQYF. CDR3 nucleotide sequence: TGTGCCAGCAGCTTAAGCCCTTACGAGCAGTACTTC.

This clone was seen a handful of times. The DNA of the CDR3 is TGTGCCAGCAGCTTCTTCTTCCAGGGTGTTACTGGAAACACCATATATTTT. It encodes CASSFFFQGVTGNTIYF. The rearrangement links TRBV11-3 to TRBJ1-3; maybe TRBD1 (5 bases). Germline values: CDR1 SGHNT, CDR2 YENEEA. V lost 3 bases and J lost 2, with 17 bases in between. The CDR3 covers 17 residues.

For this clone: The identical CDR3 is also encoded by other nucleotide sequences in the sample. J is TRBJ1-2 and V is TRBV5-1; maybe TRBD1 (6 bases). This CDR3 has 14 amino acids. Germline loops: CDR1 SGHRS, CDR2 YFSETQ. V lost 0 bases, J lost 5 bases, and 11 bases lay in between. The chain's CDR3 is CASSLEGGGYGYTF. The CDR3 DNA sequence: TGCGCCAGCAGCTTGGAAGGGGGAGGGTATGGCTACACCTTC.

DNA for the CDR3: TGTGCCAGCAGTTTAGGGACAGCGAGATCCTACGAGCAGTACTTC. This sequence encodes CASSLGTARSYEQYF. The chain has TRBV27 and TRBJ2-7; TRBD1 matches at 7 bases. The V segment lost 2 bases and the J segment 1 base; nucleotides outside the gene matches: 5. The germline V gene encodes CDR1 MNHEY and CDR2 SMNVEV (reference sequence). The length of the CDR3 is 15 residues.

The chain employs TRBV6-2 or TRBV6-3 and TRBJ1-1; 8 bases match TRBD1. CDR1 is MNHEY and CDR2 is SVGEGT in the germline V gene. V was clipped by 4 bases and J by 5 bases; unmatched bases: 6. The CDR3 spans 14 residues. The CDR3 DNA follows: TGTGCCAGCAGTTGGACAGGGTTCGGGACTGAAGCTTTCTTT. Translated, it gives CASSWTGFGTEAFF.

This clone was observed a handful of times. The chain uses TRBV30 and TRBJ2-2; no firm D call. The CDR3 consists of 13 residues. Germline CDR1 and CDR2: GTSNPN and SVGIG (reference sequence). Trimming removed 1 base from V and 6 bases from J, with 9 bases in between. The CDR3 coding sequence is TGTGCCTGGAGTGCCCAGGTAGCCGGGGAGCTGTTTTTT. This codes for CAWSAQVAGELFF. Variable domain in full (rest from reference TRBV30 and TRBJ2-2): SQTIHQWPATLVQPVGSPLSLECTVEGTSNPNLYWYRQAAGRGLQLLFYSVGIGQISSEVPQNLSASRPQDRQFILSSKKLLLSDSGFYLCAWSAQVAGELFFGEGSRLTVL.

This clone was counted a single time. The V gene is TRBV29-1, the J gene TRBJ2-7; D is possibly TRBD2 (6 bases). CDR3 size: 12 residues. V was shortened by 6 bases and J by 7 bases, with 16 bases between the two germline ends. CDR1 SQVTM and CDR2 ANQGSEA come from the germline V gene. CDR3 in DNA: TGCAGCGTCGTATCCGGGACTGGGGAGCAGTACTTC. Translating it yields CSVVSGTGEQYF.

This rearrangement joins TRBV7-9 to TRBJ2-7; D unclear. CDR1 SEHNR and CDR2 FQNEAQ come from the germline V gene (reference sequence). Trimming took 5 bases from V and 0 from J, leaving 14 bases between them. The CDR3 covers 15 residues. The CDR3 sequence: CASSAPSKSSYEQYF. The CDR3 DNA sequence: TGTGCCAGCAGCGCCCCAAGTAAGAGCTCCTACGAGCAGTACTTC.

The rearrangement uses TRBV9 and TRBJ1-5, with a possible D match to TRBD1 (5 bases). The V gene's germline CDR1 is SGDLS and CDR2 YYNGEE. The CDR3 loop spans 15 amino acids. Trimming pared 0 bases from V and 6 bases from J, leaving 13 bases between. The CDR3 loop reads CASSVVRQGGQPQHF. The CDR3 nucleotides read TGTGCCAGCAGCGTAGTTCGCCAGGGCGGTCAGCCCCAGCATTTT.

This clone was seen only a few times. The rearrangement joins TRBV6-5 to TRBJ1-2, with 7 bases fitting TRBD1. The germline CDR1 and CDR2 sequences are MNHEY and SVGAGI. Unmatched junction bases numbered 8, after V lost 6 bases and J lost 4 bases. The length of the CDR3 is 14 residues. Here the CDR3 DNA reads TGTGCCAGCAGGAGAGTAGGGGGCGGCTATGGCTACACCTTC. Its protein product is CASRRVGGGYGYTF.

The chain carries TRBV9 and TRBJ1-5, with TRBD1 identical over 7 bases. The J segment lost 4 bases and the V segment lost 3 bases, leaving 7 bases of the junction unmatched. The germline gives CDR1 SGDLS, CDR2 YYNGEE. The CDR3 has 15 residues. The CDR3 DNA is TGTGCCAGCAGCGCGGGACAGAAGGGTAATCAGCCCCAGCATTTT. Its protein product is CASSAGQKGNQPQHF.

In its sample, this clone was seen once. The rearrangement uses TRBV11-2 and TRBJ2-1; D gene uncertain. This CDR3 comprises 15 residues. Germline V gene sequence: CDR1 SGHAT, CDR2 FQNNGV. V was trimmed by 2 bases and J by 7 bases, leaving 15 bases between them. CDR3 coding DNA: TGTGCCAGCAGCTTATCCGGCGGAAACTCTAATGAGCAGTTCTTC. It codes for CASSLSGGNSNEQFF.

CDR3 nucleotide sequence: TGTGCCAGCAGCTACGAGGGGACTAGCGGGACGTCGAACACCGGGGAGCTGTTTTTT. It encodes CASSYEGTSGTSNTGELFF. The chain has TRBV6-6 and TRBJ2-2, with 13 nucleotides matching TRBD2. This CDR3 is built from 19 residues. Trimming removed 6 bases from V and 0 bases from J; junction bases left unmatched: 10. The germline gives CDR1 MNHNY, CDR2 SVGAGI (reference sequence).

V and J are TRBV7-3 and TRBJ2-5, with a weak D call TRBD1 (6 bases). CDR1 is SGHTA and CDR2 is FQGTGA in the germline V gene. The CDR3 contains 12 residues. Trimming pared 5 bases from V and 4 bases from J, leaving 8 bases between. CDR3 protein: CASSKDRETQYF. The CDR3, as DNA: TGTGCCAGCAGCAAGGACAGAGAGACCCAGTACTTC.

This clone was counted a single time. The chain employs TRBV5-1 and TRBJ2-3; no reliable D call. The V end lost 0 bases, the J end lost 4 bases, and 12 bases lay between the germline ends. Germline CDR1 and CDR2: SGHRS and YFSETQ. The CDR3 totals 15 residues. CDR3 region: CASSLGPRSADTQYF. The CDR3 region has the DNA TGCGCCAGCAGCTTGGGACCTAGATCGGCAGATACGCAGTATTTT.